The rows below give T cell receptor beta chains drawn from one sample of a study of cytomegalovirus exposure and HLA in healthy donors. Clones were sequenced by immunoSEQ multiplex PCR, and TCRdb holds only the in-frame ones, with some missing. The table lists 130,000 or so clones, 80% to 90% of them singletons. The sample comprised PBMCs. These receptors all come from a woman between 18 and 29 years old in good health and CMV-seropositive. Each CDR3 is given with its conserved first and last residue. The D gene is left open where the match is weak. The size of a clone is reported for some rows only, either as once, few or many, or as a class for expanded clones.

J gene	D gene	clone size	V gene	CDR3 protein	CDR3 DNA
TRBJ2-7	TRBD1	.	TRBV20-1	CSVGTGYEQYF	TGCAGTGTGGGGACAGGCTACGAGCAGTACTTC
TRBJ2-1	TRBD2	.	TRBV13	CASSSPSGGGYNEQFF	TGTGCCAGCAGCTCCCCTAGCGGGGGGGGGTACAATGAGCAGTTCTTC
TRBJ2-7	TRBD1	.	TRBV4-1	CASSRGTEDYEQYF	TGCGCCAGCAGCCGAGGGACAGAGGACTACGAGCAGTACTTC
TRBJ2-1	TRBD2	.	TRBV6-4	CASSDGLAGSNEQFF	TGTGCCAGCAGTGACGGTCTAGCGGGGTCCAATGAGCAGTTCTTC
TRBJ1-1	.	few	TRBV10-3	CAISERHPEAFF	TGTGCCATCAGTGAACGACACCCTGAAGCTTTCTTT
TRBJ2-7	.	.	TRBV7-2	CASSRGGVDYEQYF	TGTGCCAGCAGCCGCGGAGGGGTAGATTACGAGCAGTACTTC
TRBJ1-3	.	.	TRBV30	CAWSAGGVSTIYF	TGTGCCTGGAGTGCCGGAGGGGTGTCCACCATATATTTT
TRBJ2-7	TRBD2	.	TRBV5-6	CASSLGASGGWEQYF	TGTGCCAGCAGCCTGGGGGCTAGCGGGGGGTGGGAGCAGTACTTC
TRBJ2-3	TRBD2	.	TRBV7-9	CASSPRGASGGDTQYF	TGTGCCAGCAGCCCCCGTGGGGCTAGCGGGGGTGATACGCAGTATTTT
TRBJ2-4	.	.	TRBV6-4	CASSRERADIQYF	TGTGCCAGTAGCCGGGAGAGGGCCGACATTCAGTACTTC
TRBJ2-5	TRBD2	.	TRBV7-3	CASSFSGGSPETQYF	TGTGCCAGCAGCTTTAGCGGGGGTAGTCCAGAGACCCAGTACTTC
TRBJ2-7	.	.	TRBV9	CASSVLGGGEQYF	TGTGCCAGCAGCGTATTGGGGGGAGGCGAGCAGTACTTC
TRBJ1-6	.	.	TRBV6-5	CASSPSGGYNSPLHF	TGTGCCAGCAGCCCATCCGGGGGATATAATTCACCCCTCCACTTT
TRBJ2-5	TRBD1	.	TRBV4-1	CASSQESGTAQETQYF	TGCGCCAGCAGCCAAGAGTCGGGGACAGCACAAGAGACCCAGTACTTC
TRBJ2-1	TRBD2	few	TRBV7-3	CASSPIGLAGGEQFF	TGTGCCAGCAGCCCGATAGGACTAGCGGGGGGGGAGCAGTTCTTC
TRBJ1-2	TRBD1	.	TRBV23-1	CASSQWKVDRGRNYYGYTF	TGCGCCAGCAGTCAATGGAAAGTCGACAGGGGGAGGAATTACTATGGCTACACCTTC
TRBJ1-1	TRBD1	.	TRBV9	CASSSDRGTEAFF	TGTGCCAGCAGCTCCGACAGGGGAACTGAAGCTTTCTTT
TRBJ2-7	.	.	TRBV18	CASSGGPSGEQYF	TGTGCCAGCTCAGGGGGCCCCTCGGGTGAGCAGTACTTC
TRBJ2-3	TRBD2	.	TRBV11-2	CASSLGLAGADTQYF	TGTGCCAGCAGCTTAGGACTAGCGGGGGCAGATACGCAGTATTTT
TRBJ1-5	.	.	TRBV5-6	CASSFAGSSNQPQHF	TGTGCCAGCAGCTTTGCGGGGAGCAGCAATCAGCCCCAGCATTTT
TRBJ2-1	.	.	TRBV25-1	CASSEYRGYNEQFF	TGTGCCAGCAGTGAATATAGGGGTTACAATGAGCAGTTCTTC
TRBJ2-7	TRBD1	.	TRBV4-1	CASSQETGIPYEQYF	TGCGCCAGCAGCCAAGAGACAGGGATTCCCTACGAGCAGTACTTC
TRBJ2-1	TRBD1	.	TRBV5-6	CASSLGQGIYEQFF	TGTGCCAGCAGCTTGGGACAGGGGATTTATGAGCAGTTCTTC
TRBJ1-1	.	few	TRBV7-9	CASSLLTGMNTEAFF	TGTGCCAGCAGCTTGCTGACAGGCATGAACACTGAAGCTTTCTTT
TRBJ1-6	TRBD1	.	TRBV5-4	CASSLEATGVSPLHF	TGTGCCAGCAGCTTGGAAGCGACAGGGGTCTCACCCCTCCACTTT
TRBJ1-2	TRBD1	.	TRBV6-5	CATGGTYGYTF	TGTGCCACAGGGGGCACCTATGGCTACACCTTC
TRBJ1-2	.	.	TRBV6-5	CASSEQGFDGYTF	TGTGCCAGCAGTGAACAGGGCTTCGATGGCTACACCTTC
TRBJ2-7	.	once	TRBV5-6	CASSLGRGRYEQYF	TGTGCCAGCAGCCTAGGCAGGGGCCGGTACGAGCAGTACTTC
TRBJ1-6	.	.	TRBV4-1	CASSQDEGGTASNSPLHF	TGCGCCAGCAGCCAAGATGAGGGGGGGACCGCTTCCAATTCACCCCTCCACTTT
TRBJ1-6	TRBD1	.	TRBV7-9	CASSARGQGDSPLHF	TGTGCCAGCAGCGCGAGAGGACAGGGGGATTCACCCCTCCACTTT
TRBJ1-6	.	few	TRBV7-9	CASSTGNSYNSPLHF	TGTGCCAGCAGCACAGGGAACTCCTATAATTCACCCCTCCACTTT
TRBJ2-7	.	.	TRBV10-2	CASSESATYEQYF	TGCGCCAGCAGTGAGTCCGCTACCTACGAGCAGTACTTC